This TCR beta chain was captured in a study of blood T cell repertoires in COVID-19. The V gene's germline CDR1 is SGHKS and CDR2 YYEKEE (reference sequence). The ends lost 0 bases at V and 2 bases at J; junction bases unmatched: 4. This CDR3 contains 16 residues. This clone appeared once. Study processing details: Amplified reference gene primers provided the basis for estimating nucleated cell counts. This table comes from immunoSEQ multiplex PCR, and its TCRdb copy is limited to in-frame clones, with some not included. Clone size and the V and J calls come from that table; the DNA yielded D and trimming. The data show approximately 200,000 clones, 80% to 85% seen once.

The receptor comes from a human donor in a cohort sampled during active COVID-19. This chain connects TRBV5-5 to TRBJ2-7, with 11 positions matching TRBD2. The sequenced material came from peripheral blood. The DNA of the CDR3 is TGTGCCAGCAGCTTGGATAGCGGGAGGGCTACCTACGAGCAGTACTTC. This encodes CASSLDSGRATYEQYF. Complete variable domain (other parts from reference TRBV5-5 and TRBJ2-7): DAGVTQSPTHLIKTRGQQVTLRCSPISGHKSVSWYQQVLGQGPQFIFQYYEKEERGRGNFPDRFSARQFPNYSSELNVNALLLGDSALYLCASSLDSGRATYEQYFGPGTRLTVT.